These 19 T cell receptor beta chains share one sample of origin, sequenced in a study of tumor and adjacent non-tumor tissue in lung cancer. TCRbeta libraries were built with three rounds of nested PCR, modified from ARM-PCR. TCRdb independently ran MiXCR on the multiplex PCR reads; one entry per CDR3 protein. The sample lists about 60,000 distinct CDR3 sequences; around two thirds were seen once. RNA was extracted from bulk tissue without any cell sorting. Distant lung tissue was collected more than 3 cm away from the tumor edge. Sequenced material: distant non-tumor lung tissue. All receptors come from a man in his 70s with non-small cell lung cancer.

This clonotype was counted ten times or more. A read error may produce the germline difference seen at one junction end. The V gene is TRBV6-6, the J gene TRBJ1-1; D remains ambiguous. This CDR3 spans 14 amino acids. Germline CDR1 MNHNY, CDR2 SVGAGI (reference sequence). The CDR3 DNA is TGTGCCAGCACCCCGCGGGCGGGGAACGCTGAAGCTTTCTTT. Translated, it gives CASTPRAGNAEAFF.

Turning to this clonotype: A single base separates this from a much larger clone, so it may be a read error. This chain connects TRBV5-6 to TRBJ2-5; 7 nucleotides match TRBD2. Germline V gene sequence: CDR1 SGHDT, CDR2 YYEEEE. CDR3 length: 14 amino acids. The CDR3 DNA is TGTCCCAGCAGTCTAAGGCGGGGGCAAGAGACCCAGTACTTC. Translation gives CPSSLRRGQETQYF.

In the case of this clonotype: At one end the junction does not follow the germline gene, possibly because of a read error. This chain joins TRBV29-1 and TRBJ2-7; possibly TRBD1 for D (6 bases). CDR1 SQVTM and CDR2 ANQGSEA come from the germline V gene. The CDR3 is 14 amino acids. CDR3 in amino acids: CSVAGTQRSYDQYF. Here the CDR3 DNA reads TGCAGCGTTGCCGGGACACAACGCTCATACGATCAGTACTTC.

This clonotype has only one observation. The rearrangement links TRBV11-2 to TRBJ1-4; weak D call: TRBD1 (5 bases). From germline, CDR1 is SGHAT and CDR2 FQNNGV. The CDR3 loop spans 13 amino acids. The V end lost 9 bases, the J end lost 9 bases, and 17 bases lay between the germline ends. This CDR3 is CASISMGGQKLFF. In DNA form, the CDR3 reads TGTGCCAGTATCTCGATGGGGGGTCAAAAACTGTTTTTT.

On this clonotype itself: At one end, the junction sequence differs from germline, possibly due to a read error. The chain links TRBV7-9 to TRBJ1-2; D is unclear. The length of the CDR3 is 12 residues. From germline, CDR1 is SEHNR and CDR2 FQNEAQ (reference sequence). The CDR3 protein is CASSEANYCYTF. The CDR3, as DNA: TGTGCCAGCAGCGAAGCTAACTATTGCTACACCTTC.

This clonotype has more than one count but fewer than ten. The J gene is TRBJ1-5, the V gene TRBV20-1, with TRBD1 as a possible D gene (5 bases). The length of the CDR3 is 14 residues. Germline CDR1 is DFQATT and CDR2 is SNEGSKA (reference sequence). Trimming cost V 2 bases and J 2 bases, with 10 bases left between them. This chain's CDR3 is CSARQGAGNQPQHF. DNA for the CDR3: TGCAGTGCTAGACAGGGAGCGGGCAATCAGCCCCAGCATTTT.

For this clonotype: An end of the junction does not agree with germline; a read error may underlie this. This chain joins TRBV12-3 or TRBV12-4 and TRBJ2-1; D is possibly TRBD1 or TRBD2 (6 bases each). The CDR3 has 15 residues. The CDR3, as DNA: TGTGCCAGCAGTTTATGGGGGGCCAGTTTCAATGAGCAGCTCTTC. Protein product: CASSLWGASFNEQLF.

For this clonotype: Being one base from a much bigger clone, this may be a read error. This rearrangement joins TRBV6-5 to TRBJ2-3; the match to TRBD1 covers 7 bases. CDR3 size: 15 residues. CDR1 and CDR2 from the germline V gene are MNHEY and SVGAGI. Unmatched junction bases numbered 10, after V lost 6 bases and J lost 4 bases. CDR3 DNA sequence: TGTGCCAGCAGCCCCCAGGGACAGAACGCAGATACGCAGTATTTT. The encoded protein is CASSPQGQNADTQYF.

V and J are TRBV5-1 and TRBJ1-6; D remains ambiguous. V shed 4 bases and J shed 8 bases, with 13 bases lying between them. The CDR3 has 14 amino acids. Germline loops: CDR1 SGHRS, CDR2 YFSETQ. CDR3 DNA: TGCGCCAGCAGCCCCTGGCAGGATCATTCACCCCTCCACTTT. Protein product: CASSPWQDHSPLHF.

This clonotype appeared once. Germline and junction disagree at one end, which may indicate a read error. The gene calls are TRBV10-1 and TRBJ2-7; 7 bases are a match to TRBD2. This CDR3 spans 13 amino acids. Germline loops: CDR1 WNHNN, CDR2 SYGVQD (reference sequence). The CDR3 sequence is CARSVRASGEEYF. The CDR3, as DNA: TGCGCCAGGAGTGTTCGGGCTAGCGGCGAGGAGTACTTC.

Details on this clonotype: With a much larger clone just one base away, this may be a read error. The rearrangement joins TRBV6-5 to TRBJ1-6; no clear D gene. Trimming shortened V by 0 bases and J by 8 bases, and 11 bases separated the two germline ends. Per the germline V gene, CDR1 is MNHEY and CDR2 is SVGAGI. The CDR3 totals 15 residues. This CDR3 is CASSYSSMVHSPLHF. The DNA of the CDR3 is TGTGCCAGCAGTTACTCTTCCATGGTGCATTCACCCCTCCACTTT.

In this sample, this clonotype turned up once. The chain is built from TRBV10-3 and TRBJ1-6; D gene uncertain. The CDR3 has 14 amino acids. V lost 5 bases, J lost 10 bases, and 15 bases lay in between. Germline V gives CDR1 ENHRY, CDR2 SYGVKD. The CDR3 here is CAISLHGVNSPLHF. CDR3 bases: TGTGCCATCAGTCTCCACGGGGTTAACTCACCCCTCCACTTT.

This clonotype has a count of ten or more. The V gene is TRBV6-5, the J gene TRBJ2-1, with D perhaps TRBD2 (5 bases). Germline CDR1 is MNHEY and CDR2 is SVGAGI. This CDR3 is 13 amino acids long. Trimming cost V 2 bases and J 7 bases, with 9 bases left between them. CDR3: CASSYPPGNEQFF. The CDR3 region has the DNA TGTGCCAGCAGTTACCCTCCGGGGAATGAGCAGTTCTTC.

This clonotype was detected a few times. The V gene is TRBV7-3, the J gene TRBJ1-1; no clear D gene. Trimming pared 1 base from V and 5 bases from J, leaving 8 bases between. Looked up from germline, CDR1 is SGHTA and CDR2 is FQGTGA. The CDR3 sequence is 13 residues long. This CDR3 is CASSLNPGTEAFF. For the CDR3, the DNA is TGTGCCAGCAGCTTAAACCCCGGGACTGAAGCTTTCTTT.

This chain uses TRBV29-1 with TRBJ1-2; 11 nucleotides match TRBD1. CDR1 SQVTM and CDR2 ANQGSEA come from the germline V gene. Trimming took 5 bases from V and 7 from J; bases not matched to a gene: 12. CDR3 length equals 15 residues. The CDR3 DNA reads TGCAGCGTTAACCTGGACAGGGGGCGCGGCTGTGGCTACACCTTC. Its protein is CSVNLDRGRGCGYTF.

To note about this clonotype: This is likely a read error, given that the CDR3 carries no conserved phenylalanine or tryptophan at its end. The DNA is left out, because the CDR3 cannot be placed on it with certainty; the CDR3 is given as TCRdb lists it. This chain uses TRBV11-2 with TRBJ2-7; TRBD2 reflects the table's D call only, with no check against the DNA. The germline V gene has CDR1 SGHAT and CDR2 FQNNGV. 14 amino acids form the CDR3, both terminal residues included. CDR3 sequence reads: CASSLRGGSYKEYL.

Comment on this clonotype: A much larger clone is a single base away; this may be a read error. The rearrangement links TRBV11-2 to TRBJ2-7; perhaps TRBD2 as D (6 bases). V lost 2 bases, J lost 6 bases, and 17 bases lay in between. The CDR3 is 15 residues long. Germline V gives CDR1 SGHAT, CDR2 FQNNGV. The CDR3 DNA reads as TGTGCCAGCAGCTTATTTAGGACTAACTTTTGCGAGCAGTACTTC. Residues: CASSLFRTNFCEQYF.

Points on this clonotype: Germline is not matched at one junction end, which may reflect a read error. The chain has TRBV19 and TRBJ2-5; D unclear. The CDR3 is 13 residues long. Germline V lookup: CDR1 LNHDA, CDR2 SQIVND (reference sequence). The CDR3 region has the DNA TGTGACAGTAGTATAGGCCTACAAGAGACCCAGTACTTC. This codes for CDSSIGLQETQYF.

The J gene is TRBJ2-3, the V gene TRBV5-1; a weak D match, TRBD2 (6 bases). This CDR3 has 16 amino acids. CDR1 is SGHRS, CDR2 YFSETQ, per germline. Deletions cut 4 bases from V and 3 bases from J, with 18 bases between. The CDR3 coding sequence is TGCGCCAGCAGCAAGGAGGGGCTCCTGGGTACAGATACGCAGTATTTT. Its protein product is CASSKEGLLGTDTQYF.